This TCR beta chain was identified in a study of control samples from healthy donors and cancer patients. The V and J ends lost 2 bases and 4 bases, in that order; junction bases with no gene match: 12. CDR3 size: 17 residues. Germline loops: CDR1 MNHNS, CDR2 SASEGT. The method was immunoSEQ multiplex PCR; TCRdb's version includes in-frame clones alone and lacks a portion of them. The sample consists of 100,000 to 120,000 clones, approximately 88% of them appearing once. The chain links TRBV6-1 to TRBJ1-2; TRBD1 matches 8 bases. The sequencing sample was made of PBMCs. The receptor was isolated from a woman aged 60-70 years with lung cancer. Here the CDR3 DNA reads TGTGCCAGCAGTGAATATGCCTCCGGGACAGGCCTCTATGGCTACACCTTC. This translates into CASSEYASGTGLYGYTF.